This TCR beta chain was observed in a study of blood T cell repertoires in COVID-19. Followed longitudinally, the Seattle patients had been enrolled during active infection. Source study methods: Amplification from reference gene primers served as the basis for estimated nucleated cell counts. Measured with immunoSEQ multiplex PCR; TCRdb has only the in-frame clones, and not every one. The V and J calls and clone size are taken from that table; D and trimming were inferred from the DNA. The data show approximately 170,000 clones, with just over 90% seen just once and roughly 5.3% held by the top ten. V lost 5 bases, J lost 0 bases, and 10 bases lay in between. Germline lookup yields CDR1 SGHAT and CDR2 FQNNGV. This CDR3 has 14 residues.

The sequence derives from a man in his late teens or twenties with COVID-19, enrolled during active disease. Material for sequencing was peripheral blood. The rearrangement uses TRBV11-2 and TRBJ1-2; D call uncertain. The chain's CDR3 is CASSRRLTNYGYTF. CDR3 coding DNA: TGTGCCAGCAGCCGACGACTGACTAACTATGGCTACACCTTC.